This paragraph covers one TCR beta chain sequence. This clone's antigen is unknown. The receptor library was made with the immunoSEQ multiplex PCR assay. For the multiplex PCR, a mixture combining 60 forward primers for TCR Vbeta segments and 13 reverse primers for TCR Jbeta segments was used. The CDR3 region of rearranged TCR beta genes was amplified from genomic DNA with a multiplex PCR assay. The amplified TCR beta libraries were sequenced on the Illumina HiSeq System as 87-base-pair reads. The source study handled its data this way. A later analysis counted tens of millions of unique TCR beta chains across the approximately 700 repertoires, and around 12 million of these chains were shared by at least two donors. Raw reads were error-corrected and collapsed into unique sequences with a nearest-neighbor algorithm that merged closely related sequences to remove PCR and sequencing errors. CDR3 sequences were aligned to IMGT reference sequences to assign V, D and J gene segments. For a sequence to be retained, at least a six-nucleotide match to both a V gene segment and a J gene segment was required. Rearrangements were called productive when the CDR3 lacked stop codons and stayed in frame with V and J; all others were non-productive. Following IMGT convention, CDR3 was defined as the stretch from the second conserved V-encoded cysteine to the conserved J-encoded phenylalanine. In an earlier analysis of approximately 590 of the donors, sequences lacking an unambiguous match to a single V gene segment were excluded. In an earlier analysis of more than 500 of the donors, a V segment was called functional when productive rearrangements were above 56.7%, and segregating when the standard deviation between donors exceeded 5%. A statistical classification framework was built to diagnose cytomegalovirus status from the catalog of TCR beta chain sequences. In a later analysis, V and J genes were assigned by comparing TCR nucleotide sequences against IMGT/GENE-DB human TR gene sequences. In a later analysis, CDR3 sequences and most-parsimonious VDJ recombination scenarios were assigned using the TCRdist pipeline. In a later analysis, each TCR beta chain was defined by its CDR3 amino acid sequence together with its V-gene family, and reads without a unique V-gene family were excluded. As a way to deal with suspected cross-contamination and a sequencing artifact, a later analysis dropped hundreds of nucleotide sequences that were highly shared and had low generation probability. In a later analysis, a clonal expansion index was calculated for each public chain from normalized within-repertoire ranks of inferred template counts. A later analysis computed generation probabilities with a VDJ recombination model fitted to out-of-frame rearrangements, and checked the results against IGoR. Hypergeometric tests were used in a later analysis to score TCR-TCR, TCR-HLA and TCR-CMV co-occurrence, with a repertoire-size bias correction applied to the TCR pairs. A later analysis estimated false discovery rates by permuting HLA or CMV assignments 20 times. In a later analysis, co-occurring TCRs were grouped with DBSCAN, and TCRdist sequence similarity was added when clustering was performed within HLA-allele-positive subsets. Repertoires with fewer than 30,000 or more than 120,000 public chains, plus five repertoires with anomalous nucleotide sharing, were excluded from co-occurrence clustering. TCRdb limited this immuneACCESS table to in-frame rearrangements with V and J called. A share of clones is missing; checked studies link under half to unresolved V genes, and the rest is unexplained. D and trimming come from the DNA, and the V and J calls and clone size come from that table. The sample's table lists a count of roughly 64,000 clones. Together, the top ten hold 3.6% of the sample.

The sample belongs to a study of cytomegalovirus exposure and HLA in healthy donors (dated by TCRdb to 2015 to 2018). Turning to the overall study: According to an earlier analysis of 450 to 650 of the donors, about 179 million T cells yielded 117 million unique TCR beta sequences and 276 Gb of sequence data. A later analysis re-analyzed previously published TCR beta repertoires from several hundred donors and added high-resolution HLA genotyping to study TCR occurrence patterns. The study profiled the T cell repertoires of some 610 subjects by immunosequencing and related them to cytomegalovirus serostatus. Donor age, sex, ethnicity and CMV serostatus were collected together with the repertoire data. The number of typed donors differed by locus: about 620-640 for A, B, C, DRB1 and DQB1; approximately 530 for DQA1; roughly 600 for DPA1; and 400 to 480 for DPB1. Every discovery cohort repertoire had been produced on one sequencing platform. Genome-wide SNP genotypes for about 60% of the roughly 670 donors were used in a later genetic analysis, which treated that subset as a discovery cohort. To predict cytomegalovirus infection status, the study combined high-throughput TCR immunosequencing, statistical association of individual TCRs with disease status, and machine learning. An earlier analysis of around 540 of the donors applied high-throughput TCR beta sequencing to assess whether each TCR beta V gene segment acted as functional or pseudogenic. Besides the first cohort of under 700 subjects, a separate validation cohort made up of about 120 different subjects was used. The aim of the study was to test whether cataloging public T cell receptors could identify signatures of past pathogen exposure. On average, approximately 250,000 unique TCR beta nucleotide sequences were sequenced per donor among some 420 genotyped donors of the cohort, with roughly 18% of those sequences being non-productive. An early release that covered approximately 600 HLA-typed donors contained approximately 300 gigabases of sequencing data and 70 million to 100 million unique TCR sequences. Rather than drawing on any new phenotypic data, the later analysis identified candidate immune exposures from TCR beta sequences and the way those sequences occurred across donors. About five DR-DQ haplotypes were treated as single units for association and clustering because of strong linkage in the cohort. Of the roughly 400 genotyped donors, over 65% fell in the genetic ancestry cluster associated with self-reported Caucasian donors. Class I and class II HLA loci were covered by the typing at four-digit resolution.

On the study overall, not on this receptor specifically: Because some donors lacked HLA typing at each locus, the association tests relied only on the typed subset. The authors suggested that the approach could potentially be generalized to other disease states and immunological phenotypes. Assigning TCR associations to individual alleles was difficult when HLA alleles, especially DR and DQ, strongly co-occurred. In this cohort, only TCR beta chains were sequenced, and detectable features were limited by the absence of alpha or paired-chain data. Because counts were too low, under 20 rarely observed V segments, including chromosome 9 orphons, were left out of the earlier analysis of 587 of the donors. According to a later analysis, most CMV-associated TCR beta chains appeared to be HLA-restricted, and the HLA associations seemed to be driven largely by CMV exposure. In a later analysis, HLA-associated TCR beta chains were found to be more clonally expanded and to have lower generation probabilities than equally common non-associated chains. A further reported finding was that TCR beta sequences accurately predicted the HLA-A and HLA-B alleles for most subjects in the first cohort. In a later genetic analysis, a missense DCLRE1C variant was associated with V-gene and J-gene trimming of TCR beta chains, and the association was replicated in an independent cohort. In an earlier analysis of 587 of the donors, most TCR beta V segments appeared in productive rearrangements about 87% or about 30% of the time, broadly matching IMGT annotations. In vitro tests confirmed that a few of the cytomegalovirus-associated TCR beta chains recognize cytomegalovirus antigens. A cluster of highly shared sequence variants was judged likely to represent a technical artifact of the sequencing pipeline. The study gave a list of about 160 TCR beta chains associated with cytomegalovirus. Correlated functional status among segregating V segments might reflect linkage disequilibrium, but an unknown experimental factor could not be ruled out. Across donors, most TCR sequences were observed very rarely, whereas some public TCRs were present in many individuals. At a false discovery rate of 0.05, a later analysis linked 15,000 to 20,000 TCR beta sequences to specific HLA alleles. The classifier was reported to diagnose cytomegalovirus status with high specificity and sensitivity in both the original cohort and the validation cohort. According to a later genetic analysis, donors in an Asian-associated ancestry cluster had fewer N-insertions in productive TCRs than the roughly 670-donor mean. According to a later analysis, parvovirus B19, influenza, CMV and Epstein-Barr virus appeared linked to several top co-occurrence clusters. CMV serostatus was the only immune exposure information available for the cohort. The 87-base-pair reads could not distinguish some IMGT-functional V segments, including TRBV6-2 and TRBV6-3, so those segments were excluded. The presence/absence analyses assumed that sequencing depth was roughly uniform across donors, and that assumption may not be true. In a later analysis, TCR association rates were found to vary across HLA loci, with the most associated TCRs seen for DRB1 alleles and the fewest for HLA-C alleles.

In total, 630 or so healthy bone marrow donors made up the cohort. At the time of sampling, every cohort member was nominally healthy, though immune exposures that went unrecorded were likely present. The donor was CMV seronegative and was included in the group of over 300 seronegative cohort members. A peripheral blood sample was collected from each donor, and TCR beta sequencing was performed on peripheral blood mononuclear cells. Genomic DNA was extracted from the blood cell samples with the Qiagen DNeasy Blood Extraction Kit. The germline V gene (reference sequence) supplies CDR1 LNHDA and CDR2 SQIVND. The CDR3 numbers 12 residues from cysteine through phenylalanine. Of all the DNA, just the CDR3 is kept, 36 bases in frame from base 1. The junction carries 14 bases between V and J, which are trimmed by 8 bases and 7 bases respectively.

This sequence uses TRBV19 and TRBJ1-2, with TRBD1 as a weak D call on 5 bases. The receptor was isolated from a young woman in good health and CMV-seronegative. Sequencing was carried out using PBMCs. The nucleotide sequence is TGTGCCAGTGCCGCGGGGCGTGCTGGCTACACCTTC. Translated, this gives CASAAGRAGYTF.